Reported below is one TCR beta chain. For TCRbeta, the library was prepared with unique molecular identifiers. TCRdb used MiXCR to reprocess the PCR reads, holding one entry per CDR3 protein. The sample yields 500,000 or so distinct CDR3 sequences, approximately 32% seen once. Germline CDR1 and CDR2: LNHDA and SQIVND (reference sequence). This CDR3 contains 13 residues. Trimming removed 5 bases at V and 5 bases at J, with 13 bases between. The sample comes from a study of T-cell reconstitution after alpha-beta-depleted transplantation in children. This sequence was found in a human donor who donated a stem cell graft to a child with aplastic anemia. This specimen consisted of PBMCs from the stem cell graft donor, obtained from the stem cell graft. The J gene is TRBJ2-7, the V gene TRBV19, with no clear D. CDR3 loop: CASSAMGYHEQYF. In DNA, the CDR3 is TGTGCCAGTAGTGCCATGGGGTATCACGAGCAGTACTTC.